The T cell receptor (beta chain) described here comes from a study of blood T cell repertoires in COVID-19. Authors' data handling: Amplification of reference gene primers was used by the study to estimate nucleated cell counts. The data were produced by immunoSEQ multiplex PCR, yet TCRdb's version contains in-frame clones alone and is incomplete. V and J calls and clone size come straight from that table; D and trimming were deduced from the DNA. This sample has about 75,000 clones, with about 90% found just once. There are 16 residues in the CDR3. Germline lookup yields CDR1 LGHNA and CDR2 YNFKEQ. J lost 9 bases, V lost 4 bases, and 8 bases had no gene match.

Source material: peripheral blood. This TCR came from a human donor in a cohort sampled during active COVID-19. The V gene is TRBV4-2, the J gene TRBJ1-6; 11 nucleotides line up with TRBD1. Here the CDR3 reads CASSPKPGQGASPLHF. Here the CDR3 DNA reads TGTGCCAGCAGCCCTAAACCCGGACAGGGGGCTTCACCCCTCCACTTT.